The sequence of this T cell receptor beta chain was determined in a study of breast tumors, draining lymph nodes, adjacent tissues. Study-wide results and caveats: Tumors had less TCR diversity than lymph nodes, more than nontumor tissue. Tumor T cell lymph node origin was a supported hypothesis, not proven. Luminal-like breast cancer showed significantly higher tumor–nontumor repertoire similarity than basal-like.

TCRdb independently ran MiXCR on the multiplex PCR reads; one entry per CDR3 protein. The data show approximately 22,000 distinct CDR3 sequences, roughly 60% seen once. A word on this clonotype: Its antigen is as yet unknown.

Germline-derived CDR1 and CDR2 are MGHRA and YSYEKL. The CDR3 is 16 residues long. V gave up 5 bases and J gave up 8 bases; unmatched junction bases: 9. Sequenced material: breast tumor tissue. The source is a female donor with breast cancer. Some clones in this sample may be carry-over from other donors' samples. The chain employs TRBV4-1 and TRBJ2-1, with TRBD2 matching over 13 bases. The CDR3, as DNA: TGCGCCAGCAGCTTCCGACTAGCGGGGGGCGCGGATGAGCAGTTCTTC. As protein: CASSFRLAGGADEQFF.